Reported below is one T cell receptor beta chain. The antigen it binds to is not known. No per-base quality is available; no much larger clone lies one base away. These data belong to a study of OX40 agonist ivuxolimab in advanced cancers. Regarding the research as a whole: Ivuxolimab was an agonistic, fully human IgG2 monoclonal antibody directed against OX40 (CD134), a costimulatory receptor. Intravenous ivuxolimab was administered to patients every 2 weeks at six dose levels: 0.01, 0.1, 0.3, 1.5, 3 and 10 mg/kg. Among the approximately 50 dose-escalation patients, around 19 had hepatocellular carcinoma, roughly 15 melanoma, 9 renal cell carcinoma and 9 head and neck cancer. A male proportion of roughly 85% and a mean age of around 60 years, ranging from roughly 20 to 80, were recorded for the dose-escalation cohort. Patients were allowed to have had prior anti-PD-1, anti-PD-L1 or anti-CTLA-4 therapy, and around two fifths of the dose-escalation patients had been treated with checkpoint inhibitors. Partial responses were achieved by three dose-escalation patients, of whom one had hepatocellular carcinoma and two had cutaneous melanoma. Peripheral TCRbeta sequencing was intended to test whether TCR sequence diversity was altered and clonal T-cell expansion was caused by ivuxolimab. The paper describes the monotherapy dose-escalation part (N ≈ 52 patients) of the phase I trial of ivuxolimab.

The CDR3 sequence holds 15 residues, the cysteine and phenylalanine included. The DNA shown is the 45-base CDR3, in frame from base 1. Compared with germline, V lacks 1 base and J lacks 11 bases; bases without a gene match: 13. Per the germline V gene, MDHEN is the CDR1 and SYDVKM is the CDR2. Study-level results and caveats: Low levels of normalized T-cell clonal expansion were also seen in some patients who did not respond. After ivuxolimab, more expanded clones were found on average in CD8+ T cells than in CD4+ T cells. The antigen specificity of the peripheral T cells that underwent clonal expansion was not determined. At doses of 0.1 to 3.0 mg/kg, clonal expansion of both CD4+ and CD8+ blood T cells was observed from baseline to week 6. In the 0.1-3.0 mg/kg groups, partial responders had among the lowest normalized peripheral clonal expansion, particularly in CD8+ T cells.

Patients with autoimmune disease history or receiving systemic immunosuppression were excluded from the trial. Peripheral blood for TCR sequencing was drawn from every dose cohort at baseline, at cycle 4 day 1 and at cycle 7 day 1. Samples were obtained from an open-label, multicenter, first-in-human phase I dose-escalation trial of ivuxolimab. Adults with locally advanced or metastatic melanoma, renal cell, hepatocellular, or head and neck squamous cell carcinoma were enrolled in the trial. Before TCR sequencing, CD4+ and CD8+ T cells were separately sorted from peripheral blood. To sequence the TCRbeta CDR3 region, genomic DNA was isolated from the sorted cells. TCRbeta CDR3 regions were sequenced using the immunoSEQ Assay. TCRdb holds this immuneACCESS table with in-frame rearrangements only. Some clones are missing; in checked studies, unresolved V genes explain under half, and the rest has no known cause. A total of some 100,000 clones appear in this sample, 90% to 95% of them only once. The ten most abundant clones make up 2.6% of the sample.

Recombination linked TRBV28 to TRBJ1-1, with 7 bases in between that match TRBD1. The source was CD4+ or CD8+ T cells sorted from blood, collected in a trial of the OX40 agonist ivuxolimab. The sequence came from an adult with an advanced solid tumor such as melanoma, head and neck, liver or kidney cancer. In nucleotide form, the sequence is TGTGCCAGCAGTTTATTCACAGGGGCTGTCGTCGGGGCTTTCTTT. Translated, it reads CASSLFTGAVVGAFF.